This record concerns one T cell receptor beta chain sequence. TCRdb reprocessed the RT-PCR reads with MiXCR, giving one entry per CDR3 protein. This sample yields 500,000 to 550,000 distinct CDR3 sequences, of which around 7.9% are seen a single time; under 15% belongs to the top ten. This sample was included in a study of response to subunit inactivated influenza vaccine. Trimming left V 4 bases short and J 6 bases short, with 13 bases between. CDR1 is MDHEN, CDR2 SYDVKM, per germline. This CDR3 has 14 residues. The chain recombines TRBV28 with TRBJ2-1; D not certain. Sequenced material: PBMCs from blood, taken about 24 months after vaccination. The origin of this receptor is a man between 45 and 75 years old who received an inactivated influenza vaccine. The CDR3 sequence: CASSWRLRGNEQFF. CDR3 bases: TGTGCCAGCAGTTGGCGGCTTCGAGGCAATGAGCAGTTCTTC.